This TCR beta chain is drawn from a study of spatial heterogeneity in lung cancer. Study details: Alpha-chain sequences were detected in numbers that were consistently lower than beta-chain sequences. In tumor regions, TCR transcript counts tracked strongly with a T cell module score from matched bulk RNA-seq.

TCRdb analysed the 5' RACE reads with MiXCR anew, one entry per CDR3 protein. The sample carries roughly 3,500 distinct CDR3 sequences, about 5.3% recorded once. By sample fraction, this clonotype is medium-sized. Its specificity is not known. The V segment lost 3 bases and the J segment 8 bases; nucleotides outside the gene matches: 4. The V gene's germline CDR1 is KGHSH and CDR2 LQKENI. CDR3 length equals 14 residues. Time point noted: sample taken at primary tumor resection. Samples were obtained from 65 to 80 donors, all untreated early-stage non-small cell lung cancer patients. Study observations and caveats: Ubiquitous and regional nonsynonymous mutations were tracked by counts of ubiquitous and regional expanded TCRs, respectively. Tumor mutation counts were tracked by expanded intratumoral alpha and beta TCR counts.

The clonotype comes from a female donor with early-stage non-small cell lung cancer. The source material was lung tumor tissue, sampled at surgery. The chain couples TRBV18 to TRBJ1-6; TRBD1 matches 7 bases. DNA of the CDR3: TGTGCCAGCTCACCCGGGACAGACTATTCACCCCTCCACTTT. Translated, it gives CASSPGTDYSPLHF.